These 6 T cell receptor beta chains were sequenced from one sample in a study of T cell responses to AZD1222 COVID-19 vaccine. Data came from immunoSEQ multiplex PCR; TCRdb stores just in-frame clones and leaves some out. The top ten hold roughly 27% of the sample, which has 50,000 to 55,000 clones, around 84% seen once. The starting material was peripheral blood, obtained on day 0 of AZD1222 vaccination. Every receptor here comes from an adult in good health.

This rearrangement joins TRBV15 to TRBJ2-1; the match to TRBD1 covers 10 bases. The germline gives CDR1 LNHNV, CDR2 YYDKDF (reference sequence). The CDR3 consists of 16 residues. With 0 bases clipped from V and 10 bases from J, the junction kept 9 bases outside the gene matches. CDR3 DNA: TGTGCCACCAGCAGAGACGACAGGGGGCGACAAACGGAGCAGTTCTTC. Its translation: CATSRDDRGRQTEQFF.

The chain carries TRBV6-4 and TRBJ2-3, with D possibly TRBD2 on 5 matching bases. This CDR3 region has 14 residues. The V gene's germline CDR1 is MRHNA and CDR2 SNTAGT. Deletions cut 6 bases from V and 2 bases from J, with 12 bases between. The CDR3 sequence: CASRLAENTDTQYF. In DNA form, the CDR3 reads TGTGCCAGCAGGCTAGCCGAAAACACAGATACGCAGTATTTT.

This clone has a handful of counts. The V and J genes are TRBV7-8 and TRBJ1-5; D possibly corresponds to TRBD1 (5 bases). Germline V CDR1 and CDR2: SGHVS, FQNEAQ. The CDR3 totals 15 residues. V was cut by 4 bases and J by 5 bases, with 15 bases left in between. CDR3 in amino acids: CASSSRRGVHQPQHF. CDR3 DNA: TGTGCCAGCAGCTCGCGCCGAGGGGTCCATCAGCCCCAGCATTTT.

This clone was counted between two and nine times. The chain couples TRBV3-1 (or the pseudogene TRBV3-2) to TRBJ2-7; D is uncertain. Germline V lookup: CDR1 LGHDT, CDR2 YNNKEL (reference sequence). V was trimmed by 1 base and J by 2 bases, leaving 15 bases between them. The CDR3 extends over 16 amino acids. The CDR3 DNA reads as TGTGCCAGCAGCCAAGGGATACATACGTTAACCTACGAGCAGTACTTC. Its translation: CASSQGIHTLTYEQYF.

The CDR3 sequence is CASSAPAVQEQFF. The CDR3 DNA sequence: TGTGCCAGCAGTGCCCCTGCGGTTCAGGAGCAGTTCTTC. V is TRBV28 and J is TRBJ2-1; no definite D call. Trimming cost V 5 bases and J 10 bases, with 15 bases left between them. Germline V gives CDR1 MDHEN, CDR2 SYDVKM. This CDR3 has 13 amino acids.

The chain uses TRBV29-1 and TRBJ2-1, with 7 bases identical to TRBD2. V shed 7 bases and J 8 bases; nucleotides not matched to a gene: 17. Looked up from germline, CDR1 is SQVTM and CDR2 is ANQGSEA. The CDR3 length is 15 residues. The CDR3 bases are TGCAGCGCTAGCCTGGGGGGGGATTTGGTCTATGAGCAGTTCTTC. It encodes CSASLGGDLVYEQFF.